A selection of T cell receptor beta chains follows, all from one sample in a study of T cell responses to AZD1222 COVID-19 vaccine. Libraries were prepared by immunoSEQ multiplex PCR; TCRdb keeps only in-frame clonotypes and omits some of them. The table lists 110,000 to 150,000 clones, roughly 90% of them singletons. The source material was peripheral blood, sampled 28 days after the second AZD1222 dose. These receptors were collected from an adult who received the AZD1222 COVID-19 vaccine. CDR3s include the opening cysteine and the closing phenylalanine or tryptophan. Each record gives: clone size, CDR3 length, D gene, J gene, V gene, CDR3 DNA, CDR3 protein. The D gene is left open where the match is weak. Part of the rows lack a size; the others show once, few, many or a class for expanded clones.

NA	15	NA	TRBJ2-3	TRBV18	TGTGCCAGCTCACCACCAGGAGGGGTCCCAGATACGCAGTATTTT	CASSPPGGVPDTQYF
NA	17	TRBD2	TRBJ2-1	TRBV5-1	TGCGCCAGCAGCACTCGACTAGCGGGCCTCTCCTACAATGAGCAGTTCTTC	CASSTRLAGLSYNEQFF
NA	16	NA	TRBJ1-6	TRBV15	TGTGCCACCAGCAGAACAGGGAGCTCCTATAATTCACCCCTCCACTTT	CATSRTGSSYNSPLHF
NA	15	NA	TRBJ1-3	TRBV12-5	TGTGCTAGTGGCCCTGGGACCGCGGGGGGAAACACCATATATTTT	CASGPGTAGGNTIYF
NA	14	NA	TRBJ2-7	TRBV4-3	TGCGCCAGCAGCCGGGGACCCGAAGCCTACGAGCAGTACTTC	CASSRGPEAYEQYF
NA	13	NA	TRBJ1-2	TRBV4-3	TGCGCCAGCAGCGAGCTCGGGGGCCAAGGCTACACCTTC	CASSELGGQGYTF
NA	16	TRBD1	TRBJ1-2	TRBV28	TGTGCCAGCTCAAGAACCACTACAGGGGGCGTGGAGGGCTACACCTTC	CASSRTTTGGVEGYTF
NA	13	NA	TRBJ1-2	TRBV24-1	TGTGCCACCAGTGATTTGAAGGGGGGTGGCTACACCTTC	CATSDLKGGGYTF
NA	15	TRBD1	TRBJ1-6	TRBV7-2	TGTGCCAGCAGCCCCGGGACAGGGAATAATTCACCCCTCCACTTT	CASSPGTGNNSPLHF
NA	13	TRBD2	TRBJ2-7	TRBV5-1	TGCGCCAGCACCGTGACTAGCGGCTACGAGCAGTACTTC	CASTVTSGYEQYF
once	11	NA	TRBJ1-6	TRBV11-2	TGTGCCAGCAGCTCCCAATTCACCCTCCACTTT	CASSSQFTLHF
NA	12	NA	TRBJ2-3	TRBV10-3	TGTGCCATCAGTGAAGTGGGAGCAAGGCAGTATTTT	CAISEVGARQYF
NA	13	TRBD1	TRBJ2-2	TRBV24-1	TGTGCCACCAGTTTACAGGGGACCGGGGAGCTGTTTTTT	CATSLQGTGELFF
NA	16	NA	TRBJ2-2	TRBV19	TGTGCCAGTAGTACCGAGCGGGTGCTGAACACCGGGGAGCTGTTTTTT	CASSTERVLNTGELFF
NA	12	NA	TRBJ1-2	TRBV3-1/TRBV3-2	TGTGCCAGCAGCCAACCCGCCCTAGGCTACACCTTC	CASSQPALGYTF
NA	20	TRBD1	TRBJ2-2	TRBV10-1	TGCGCCAGCAGTGAGTTCGGACAGGGGACCCGAGGGGCGAACACCGGGGAGCTGTTTTTT	CASSEFGQGTRGANTGELFF
NA	14	NA	TRBJ1-1	TRBV7-3	TGTGCCAGCAGCCTTACCTACAGGGACACTGAAGCTTTCTTT	CASSLTYRDTEAFF
NA	17	NA	TRBJ2-2	TRBV27	TGTGCCAGCAGTTTAAGGCCTTCCGTAGCGGCCGCCGGGGAGCTGTTTTTT	CASSLRPSVAAAGELFF
NA	16	TRBD1	TRBJ1-3	TRBV2	TGTGCCAGCAGTGGACAGGGGCCGCGCTCTGGAAACACCATATATTTT	CASSGQGPRSGNTIYF
NA	14	TRBD1	TRBJ2-7	TRBV19	TGTGCCAGTAGTAGGGACAGTCTGTCCTACGAGCAGTACTTC	CASSRDSLSYEQYF
NA	15	NA	TRBJ2-3	TRBV5-1	TGCGCCAGCAGCTTGGCTTTGCTGGGGACAGATACGCAGTATTTT	CASSLALLGTDTQYF
once	12	NA	TRBJ1-4	TRBV7-2	TGTGCCAGCAGCAACTTTAATGAAAAACTGTTTTTT	CASSNFNEKLFF
NA	16	TRBD1	TRBJ1-1	TRBV3-1/TRBV3-2	TGTGCCAGCAGTCCGCGGGGACAGGGGGGGAACACTGAAGCTTTCTTT	CASSPRGQGGNTEAFF
NA	14	NA	TRBJ1-6	TRBV2	TGTGCCAGCCGGGACGGAAGCCCGGGGGAACCCCTCCACTTT	CASRDGSPGEPLHF
NA	16	NA	TRBJ1-3	TRBV6-6	TGTGCCAGCGCCCAGCCCGGGTCGACGGAGGGAAACACCATATATTTT	CASAQPGSTEGNTIYF
NA	15	TRBD2	TRBJ2-5	TRBV5-4	TGTGCCAGCAGCTTGGTAGCGGGAGTTGCAGAGACCCAGTACTTC	CASSLVAGVAETQYF
NA	16	NA	TRBJ2-1	TRBV19	TGTGCCAGTAGTATGTTGACAGCCCCTGTAAACAATGAGCAGTTCTTC	CASSMLTAPVNNEQFF
NA	19	NA	TRBJ1-5	TRBV30	TGTGCCTGGAGTGGCCTCGGGAAAACCGGGCTCAACAGCAATCAGCCCCAGCATTTT	CAWSGLGKTGLNSNQPQHF
NA	14	TRBD1	TRBJ2-7	TRBV6-2/TRBV6-3	TGTGCCAGCAGTCTTAGGGACAGATCCTACGAGCAGTACTTC	CASSLRDRSYEQYF
NA	14	NA	TRBJ1-1	TRBV7-8	TGTGCCAGCAGCTCCGCGGCAGGGGTCACTGAAGCTTTCTTT	CASSSAAGVTEAFF
NA	18	TRBD2	TRBJ2-1	TRBV11-2	TGTGCCAGCAGCTTAGATCCGATCGGGAGGCCCTCCTACAATGAGCAGTTCTTC	CASSLDPIGRPSYNEQFF
NA	15	NA	TRBJ2-7	TRBV6-5	TGTGCCAGCAGTTACGACAGCCCCCTTTCGTACGAGCAGTACTTC	CASSYDSPLSYEQYF
NA	15	TRBD1	TRBJ2-5	TRBV30	TGTGCCTGGAGCGTGACAGGGGGGCGGCAAGAGACCCAGTACTTC	CAWSVTGGRQETQYF
once	16	TRBD2	TRBJ2-7	TRBV15	TGTGCCACCAGCAGAGATCCCAGCGGGAGGTCCCACGAGCAGTACTTC	CATSRDPSGRSHEQYF
once	14	TRBD2	TRBJ2-5	TRBV7-9	TGTGCCAGCAGCCGCGGAGCGGGAGGTGAGACCCAGTACTTC	CASSRGAGGETQYF
once	15	NA	TRBJ2-7	TRBV19	TGTGCCAGTAGTATAGCGATGACAGCCTCCTACGAGCAGTACTTC	CASSIAMTASYEQYF
NA	13	TRBD1	TRBJ1-3	TRBV29-1	TGCAGCGCAAGGACAGGCTCTGGAAACACCATATATTTT	CSARTGSGNTIYF
NA	16	NA	TRBJ1-2	TRBV11-2	TGTGCCAGCAGCCTAGGGTTAAAGACAGCTAACTATGGCTACACCTTC	CASSLGLKTANYGYTF
NA	16	TRBD2	TRBJ2-1	TRBV5-1	TGCGCCAGCAGCTTGGCGGGGAGGGCCTCCTACAATGAGCAGTTCTTC	CASSLAGRASYNEQFF
NA	12	NA	TRBJ1-5	TRBV6-2/TRBV6-3	TGTGCCAGCAGTTACTTCAGTCAGCCCCAGCATTTT	CASSYFSQPQHF
NA	16	NA	TRBJ2-3	TRBV30	TGTGCCTGGAGTCCGGTCTCCTCGTCTAGCACAGATACGCAGTATTTT	CAWSPVSSSSTDTQYF
NA	16	TRBD2	TRBJ2-3	TRBV7-9	TGTGCCAGCAGACTCACTAGCGGGAGGAGTACAGATACGCAGTATTTT	CASRLTSGRSTDTQYF
NA	14	NA	TRBJ2-5	TRBV2	TGTGCCAGCAGGACGCTGGTTAGGTTAGAGACCCAGTACTTC	CASRTLVRLETQYF
NA	16	NA	TRBJ1-2	TRBV4-2	TGTGCCAGCAGCCAAGATCAGGGAATAAAGAGCTATGGCTACACCTTC	CASSQDQGIKSYGYTF
NA	11	NA	TRBJ1-5	TRBV20-1	TGCAGTGCAGCAGGGGATCAGCCCCAGCATTTT	CSAAGDQPQHF
NA	17	TRBD2	TRBJ2-2	TRBV6-1	TGTGCCAGCAGTGAAATGGTGGGACTAGCGGCTGGCGGGGAGCTGTTTTTT	CASSEMVGLAAGGELFF
NA	18	TRBD2	TRBJ2-7	TRBV4-3	TGCGCCAGCAGCCAAGAATGGATCCGGACTAGCGGATTCTACGAGCAGTACTTC	CASSQEWIRTSGFYEQYF
NA	14	TRBD1	TRBJ1-1	TRBV5-5	TGTGCCAGCAGCAACCCCGGGACAGACACTGAAGCTTTCTTT	CASSNPGTDTEAFF
NA	14	NA	TRBJ2-3	TRBV15	TGTGCCACCAGCAGAGCTGCTAGCACAGATACGCAGTATTTT	CATSRAASTDTQYF
few	11	NA	TRBJ1-1	TRBV7-2	TGTGCCAGCAGCCCACACACTGAAGCTTTCTTT	CASSPHTEAFF